This TCR beta chain was sequenced for a study of shared clonotypes between healthy human individuals. Germline loops: CDR1 MNHEY, CDR2 SVGAGI. The CDR3 covers 16 residues. After removal of 4 bases from V and 9 bases from J, the junction contained 15 bases not matched to a gene. The method was immunoSEQ multiplex PCR; TCRdb's version includes in-frame clones alone and lacks a portion of them. The sample has over a million clones, around 97% seen once; the top ten hold approximately 1.1%. The J gene is TRBJ2-1, the V gene TRBV6-5, with 7 bases fitting TRBD2. This clonotype was sampled from a man aged 30 to 45 in good health. Material for sequencing was naive CD4+ T cells sorted from blood. This sample's subset: CD45RA+ positively selected. CDR3: CASSSGLPPGEGEQFF. The CDR3 DNA reads TGTGCCAGCAGTTCTGGCCTCCCGCCGGGGGAGGGTGAGCAGTTCTTC.